These 29 T cell receptor beta chains share one sample of origin, sequenced in a study of blood T cell repertoires in COVID-19. Generated by immunoSEQ multiplex PCR, the TCRdb table keeps only in-frame clones and is missing some. In the table there are fewer than 650,000 clones, about 89% of which are singletons. What was sequenced was peripheral blood. All receptors derive from a woman in her forties or fifties with COVID-19, enrolled during active disease.

This chain links TRBV2 with TRBJ2-1; 9 bases are a match to TRBD2. Germline V gene sequence: CDR1 SNHLY, CDR2 FYNNEI. The CDR3 totals 13 residues. V trimming: 8 bases; J trimming: 8 bases; junction bases outside the gene matches: 7. The chain's CDR3 is CASGSGGYYEQFF. The CDR3 nucleotides read TGTGCCAGCGGCAGCGGGGGGTATTATGAGCAGTTCTTC.

V gene TRBV20-1 combines with J gene TRBJ2-3, with unresolved D. The CDR3 spans 15 residues. Trimming removed 3 bases from V and 2 bases from J, with 15 bases in between. Germline V lookup: CDR1 DFQATT, CDR2 SNEGSKA (reference sequence). The DNA of the CDR3 is TGCAGTGCTAGTATCCAGGCGACCTACACAGATACGCAGTATTTT. This encodes CSASIQATYTDTQYF.

J is TRBJ2-2 and V is TRBV28; TRBD1 agrees at 9 bases. With V trimmed by 5 bases and J by 1 base, 11 bases remained unmatched. Per germline, CDR1 MDHEN and CDR2 SYDVKM. The CDR3 has 18 residues. This CDR3 reads CASSPDPRQGGNTGELFF. For the CDR3, the DNA is TGTGCCAGCAGTCCCGACCCCCGACAGGGGGGGAACACCGGGGAGCTGTTTTTT. Drawing the rest from reference TRBV28 and TRBJ2-2, the complete variable domain is DVKVTQSSRYLVKRTGEKVFLECVQDMDHENMFWYRQDPGLGLRLIYFSYDVKMKEKGDIPEGYSVSREKKERFSLILESASTNQTSMYLCASSPDPRQGGNTGELFFGEGSRLTVL.

The V call is TRBV13, the J call TRBJ2-6; D might be TRBD2 (5 bases). CDR3 length: 16 amino acids. The ends were cut back, 1 base at V and 0 bases at J, with 7 bases in the middle. CDR1 is PRHDT and CDR2 is FYEKMQ in the germline V gene (reference sequence). The CDR3, as DNA: TGTGCCAGCAGCTTAGTCGGGGACTCTGGGGCCAACGTCCTGACTTTC. Protein: CASSLVGDSGANVLTF.

The chain links TRBV5-1 to TRBJ2-2; 9 bases fit TRBD2. The CDR3 loop spans 16 amino acids. Germline trimming cut 4 bases from V and 3 bases from J; bases unmatched to any gene: 7. Germline V lookup: CDR1 SGHRS, CDR2 YFSETQ. CDR3 DNA: TGCGCCAGCAGCCCCGGGACTAGCCCCGACACCGGGGAGCTGTTTTTT. This gives the protein CASSPGTSPDTGELFF.

The rearrangement links TRBV19 to TRBJ1-2; D unresolved. This CDR3 has 15 amino acids. The germline CDR1 and CDR2 sequences are LNHDA and SQIVND (reference sequence). Trimming took 3 bases from V and 5 from J, leaving 16 bases between them. This chain's CDR3 is CASSIMGSLHYGYTF. The CDR3 coding sequence is TGTGCCAGTAGTATCATGGGGAGTCTGCATTATGGCTACACCTTC.

The rearrangement uses TRBV2 and TRBJ1-1, with a weak D call TRBD1 (6 bases). Germline V gene lookup returns CDR1 SNHLY and CDR2 FYNNEI. This CDR3 contains 16 residues. V was clipped by 0 bases and J by 2 bases, with 13 bases between them. CDR3 region: CASSEALLGGNTEAFF. The CDR3 coding sequence is TGTGCCAGCAGTGAAGCGCTTCTTGGGGGCAACACTGAAGCTTTCTTT.

The chain is built from TRBV5-4 and TRBJ1-1, with 11 bases aligning to TRBD1. V shed 4 bases, J shed 3 bases, and the junction held 5 bases outside the gene matches. The CDR3 totals 15 residues. From germline, CDR1 is SGHNT and CDR2 YYREEE (reference sequence). The CDR3 bases are TGTGCCAGCAGCCTGGACAGGGGGCGAGACACTGAAGCTTTCTTT. This translates into CASSLDRGRDTEAFF.

In its sample, this clone was seen once. This chain uses TRBV29-1 with TRBJ2-5; 7 bases map to TRBD1. Per germline, CDR1 SQVTM and CDR2 ANQGSEA. The CDR3 spans 15 residues. J was trimmed by 4 bases and V by 5 bases; bases with no gene match: 13. The CDR3 bases are TGCAGCGTTAAAATACCTTGGACAGGCGCAGAGACCCAGTACTTC. Its protein is CSVKIPWTGAETQYF.

Here the CDR3 reads CASSPKLASHNEQFF. The CDR3 region has the DNA TGCGCCAGCAGCCCAAAGTTAGCAAGCCACAATGAGCAGTTCTTC. The gene calls are TRBV5-1 and TRBJ2-1; D gene ambiguous. The CDR3 is made up of 15 amino acids. Germline V lookup: CDR1 SGHRS, CDR2 YFSETQ. Trimming shortened V by 4 bases and J by 5 bases, and 16 bases separated the two germline ends.

V is TRBV12-3 or TRBV12-4 and J is TRBJ2-7; D is undetermined. V was pared by 3 bases and J by 5 bases, with 8 bases between. This CDR3 region has 12 residues. CDR3 nucleotides: TGTGCCAGCAGTTTGAGCGCAGACGAGCAGTACTTC. This gives the protein CASSLSADEQYF.

The chain has TRBV7-3 and TRBJ2-2; D call uncertain. Germline V gives CDR1 SGHTA, CDR2 FQGTGA. V dropped 5 bases and J dropped 4 bases, with 20 bases sitting between them. The CDR3 contains 17 residues. The CDR3 region is CASSRNPASPGTGELFF. CDR3 coding DNA: TGTGCCAGCAGCCGAAACCCCGCTAGTCCGGGCACCGGGGAGCTGTTTTTT.

The chain uses TRBV28 and TRBJ1-6; possible D gene TRBD1, 6 bases. Germline CDR1 is MDHEN and CDR2 is SYDVKM. Trimming removed 5 bases at V and 8 bases at J, with 13 bases between. The CDR3 length is 14 residues. CDR3 coding DNA: TGTGCCAGCAGTGAGAACAGGGTCTATTCACCCCTCCACTTT. Translation: CASSENRVYSPLHF.

V and J are TRBV12-3 or TRBV12-4 and TRBJ2-7; D is possibly TRBD1 (6 bases). The CDR3 spans 13 residues. V lost 7 bases and J lost 0, with 10 bases in between. This chain's CDR3 is CASTQGTSYEQYF. DNA of the CDR3: TGTGCCAGCACCCAGGGGACCTCCTACGAGCAGTACTTC.

The table lists this clone with a few counts. The gene calls are TRBV2 and TRBJ1-6; unclear D gene. The CDR3 contains 16 residues. The V and J ends lost 0 bases and 0 bases respectively, with 6 bases between them. Germline V gene lookup returns CDR1 SNHLY and CDR2 FYNNEI. The CDR3: CASSEAASSYNSPLHF. CDR3 DNA: TGTGCCAGCAGTGAAGCGGCTAGCTCCTATAATTCACCCCTCCACTTT.

This clone was seen a handful of times. The chain uses TRBV5-6 and TRBJ2-2; no clear D. This CDR3 spans 12 amino acids. Trimming pared 2 bases from V and 6 bases from J, leaving 5 bases between. CDR1 SGHDT and CDR2 YYEEEE come from the germline V gene. The CDR3 spells CASSFFAGELFF. The DNA of the CDR3 is TGTGCCAGCAGCTTCTTCGCCGGGGAGCTGTTTTTT.

This chain joins TRBV30 and TRBJ1-1, with D possibly TRBD1 on 6 matching bases. CDR3 length: 14 residues. The V end lost 3 bases, the J end lost 4 bases, and 15 bases lay between the germline ends. Germline V gene lookup returns CDR1 GTSNPN and CDR2 SVGIG (reference sequence). The DNA of the CDR3 is TGTGCCTGGAGGGAGACAGGCATCGGCACTGAAGCTTTCTTT. This codes for CAWRETGIGTEAFF.

The chain is built from TRBV11-2 and TRBJ1-4; D is unresolved. Between the trimmed V and J ends, which lost 2 bases and 7 bases, there was a span of 5 bases. The CDR3 contains 12 residues. Germline assignment: CDR1 SGHAT and CDR2 FQNNGV. CDR3 in amino acids: CASSLTGEKLFF. The DNA of the CDR3 is TGTGCCAGCAGCTTAACGGGTGAAAAACTGTTTTTT.

This clone was counted once. This sequence joins TRBV7-3 and TRBJ2-3, with 7 bases that match TRBD2. This CDR3 has 15 amino acids. Looked up from germline, CDR1 is SGHTA and CDR2 is FQGTGA. After removal of 2 bases from V and 3 bases from J, the junction contained 5 bases not matched to a gene. The CDR3 sequence is CASSLYGGGTDTQYF. CDR3 DNA: TGTGCCAGCAGCTTATACGGGGGAGGGACAGATACGCAGTATTTT. The variable domain in full, with the rest retrieved from reference TRBV7-3 and TRBJ2-3, is GAGVSQTPSNKVTEKGKYVELRCDPISGHTALYWYRQSLGQGPEFLIYFQGTGAADDSGLPNDRFFAVRPEGSVSTLKIQRTERGDSAVYLCASSLYGGGTDTQYFGPGTRLTVL.

The V gene is TRBV18, the J gene TRBJ2-1, with no clear D. Looked up from germline, CDR1 is KGHSH and CDR2 is LQKENI. V lost 2 bases and J 0 bases, leaving 11 bases between the germline ends. CDR3 length: 16 residues. The CDR3 nucleotides read TGTGCCAGCTCACCATATGAGGCGAGCTCCTACAATGAGCAGTTCTTC. Translating gives CASSPYEASSYNEQFF.

V usage is TRBV19 and J usage is TRBJ2-1; D not certain. The CDR3 consists of 16 residues. CDR1 and CDR2 (germline): LNHDA, SQIVND (reference sequence). Deletions cut 3 bases from V and 0 bases from J, with 12 bases between. The CDR3: CASSIRSPSSYNEQFF. In nucleotides, the CDR3 is TGTGCCAGTAGTATTAGATCTCCAAGCTCCTACAATGAGCAGTTCTTC.

V and J are TRBV2 and TRBJ2-2; TRBD2 matches 7 bases. Germline CDR1 reads SNHLY; CDR2 reads FYNNEI. This CDR3 spans 16 amino acids. The J segment lost 0 bases and the V segment lost 6 bases, leaving 7 bases of the junction unmatched. In nucleotides, the CDR3 is TGTGCCAGCAGCCCCTGGGGGGGGTCGAACACCGGGGAGCTGTTTTTT. Amino acids: CASSPWGGSNTGELFF.

The rearrangement links TRBV20-1 to TRBJ2-1; 12 nucleotides line up with TRBD1. Germline V gives CDR1 DFQATT, CDR2 SNEGSKA (reference sequence). The CDR3 loop spans 11 amino acids. Germline trimming cut 5 bases from V and 12 bases from J; bases unmatched to any gene: 2. The CDR3 loop is CSAQGQGAQFF. CDR3 coding DNA: TGCAGTGCTCAGGGACAGGGGGCGCAGTTCTTC.

The rearrangement joins TRBV6-5 to TRBJ1-1, with no clear D. Looked up from germline, CDR1 is MNHEY and CDR2 is SVGAGI. The V end was cut by 2 bases, the J end by 4 bases, with 14 bases between. This CDR3 region has 15 residues. CDR3 protein: CASSYMSSRGTEAFF. The CDR3 DNA sequence: TGTGCCAGCAGTTACATGTCCAGCCGCGGCACTGAAGCTTTCTTT.

The count of this clone is one. CDR3 amino acids: CASSPGQGVEKLFF. The CDR3 nucleotides are TGCGCCAGCAGCCCGGGACAGGGAGTGGAAAAACTGTTTTTT. The genes are TRBV5-1 and TRBJ1-4; TRBD1 agrees at 9 bases. J was trimmed by 8 bases and V by 4 bases; bases with no gene match: 6. The length of the CDR3 is 14 residues. CDR1 and CDR2 from the germline V gene are SGHRS and YFSETQ.

The chain carries TRBV28 and TRBJ2-1; TRBD1 matches at 7 bases. Trimming removed 6 bases from V and 10 bases from J; junction bases left unmatched: 6. From germline, CDR1 is MDHEN and CDR2 SYDVKM. The CDR3 is 12 amino acids. The CDR3 DNA is TGTGCCAGCAGAAGGGGGCGGCACGAGCAGTTCTTC. As protein: CASRRGRHEQFF.

V gene TRBV30 combines with J gene TRBJ2-5; 10 bases match TRBD1. The germline CDR1 and CDR2 sequences are GTSNPN and SVGIG (reference sequence). V lost 0 bases to trimming and J lost 5 bases; unmatched junction nucleotides: 6. The CDR3 length is 15 residues. The CDR3 DNA sequence: TGTGCCTGGAGTGTAGGACAGGGGGTCGGGGAGACCCAGTACTTC. Protein: CAWSVGQGVGETQYF. Based on the CDR3 plus reference TRBV30 and TRBJ2-5, the full variable domain is SQTIHQWPATLVQPVGSPLSLECTVEGTSNPNLYWYRQAAGRGLQLLFYSVGIGQISSEVPQNLSASRPQDRQFILSSKKLLLSDSGFYLCAWSVGQGVGETQYFGPGTRLLVL.

The chain joins TRBV4-1 to TRBJ1-6; a possible D gene is TRBD1 (5 bases). Germline CDR1 reads MGHRA; CDR2 reads YSYEKL. The CDR3 length is 15 residues. V was cut by 4 bases and J by 7 bases, with 14 bases left in between. CDR3 region: CASSPGGGVNSPLHF. DNA of the CDR3: TGCGCCAGCAGCCCGGGTGGAGGGGTGAATTCACCCCTCCACTTT.

J is TRBJ1-1 and V is TRBV5-1; D unclear. CDR1 SGHRS and CDR2 YFSETQ come from the germline V gene. This CDR3 is 14 amino acids long. Trimming stripped 0 bases from V and 9 bases from J, with 15 bases between. The DNA for the CDR3 is TGCGCCAGCAGCTTGGGTTCGACGGAGGGAAAAGCTTTCTTT. Translating gives CASSLGSTEGKAFF.